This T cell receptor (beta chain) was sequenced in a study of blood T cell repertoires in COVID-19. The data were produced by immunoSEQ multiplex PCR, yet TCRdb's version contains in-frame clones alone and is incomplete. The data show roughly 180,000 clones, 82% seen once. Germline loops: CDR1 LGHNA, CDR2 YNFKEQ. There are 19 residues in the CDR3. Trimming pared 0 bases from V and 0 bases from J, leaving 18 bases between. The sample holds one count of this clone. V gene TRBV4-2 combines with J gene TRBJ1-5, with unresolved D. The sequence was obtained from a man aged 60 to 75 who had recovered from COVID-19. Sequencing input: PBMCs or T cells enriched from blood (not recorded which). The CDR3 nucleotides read TGTGCCAGCAGCCAAGAGCGGGTCGTGGGCAGGTCTAGCAATCAGCCCCAGCATTTT. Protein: CASSQERVVGRSSNQPQHF.